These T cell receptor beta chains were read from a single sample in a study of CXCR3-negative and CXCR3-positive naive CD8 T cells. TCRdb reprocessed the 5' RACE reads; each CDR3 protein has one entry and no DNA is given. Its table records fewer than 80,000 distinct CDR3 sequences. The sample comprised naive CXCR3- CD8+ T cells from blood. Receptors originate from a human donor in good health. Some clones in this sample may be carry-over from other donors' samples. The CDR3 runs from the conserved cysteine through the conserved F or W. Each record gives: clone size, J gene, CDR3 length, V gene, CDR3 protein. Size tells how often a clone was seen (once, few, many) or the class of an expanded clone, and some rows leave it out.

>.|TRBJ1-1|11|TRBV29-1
CSVDQGDEAFF
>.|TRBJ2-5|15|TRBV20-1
CSARDQRGLQETQYF
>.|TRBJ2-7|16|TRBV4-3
CASSQDRQGAAYEQYF
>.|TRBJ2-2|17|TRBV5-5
CASSSLGQGFYTGELFF
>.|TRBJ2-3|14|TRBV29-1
CSVEESTGTDTQYF
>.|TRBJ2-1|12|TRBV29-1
CSVEEDRNEQFF
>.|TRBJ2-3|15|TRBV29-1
CSVEDLGQGTDTQYF
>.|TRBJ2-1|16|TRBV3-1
CASSQGLPSSYNEQFF
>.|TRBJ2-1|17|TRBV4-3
CASSQEVRGHRLNEQFF
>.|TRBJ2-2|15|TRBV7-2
CASSAPSRTPGELFF
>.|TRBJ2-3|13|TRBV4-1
CASSQGQGDTQYF
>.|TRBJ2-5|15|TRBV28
CASSFMSRGLETQYF
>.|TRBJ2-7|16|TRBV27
CASSLGRAGSPYEQYF
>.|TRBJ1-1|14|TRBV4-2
CASSQDTGNTEAFF
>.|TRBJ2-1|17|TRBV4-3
CASGASGRTSAYNEQFF
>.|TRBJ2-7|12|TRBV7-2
CASSFLNYEQYF
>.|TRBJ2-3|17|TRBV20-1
CSANPLLAGPPPATQYF
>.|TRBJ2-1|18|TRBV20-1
CSAPGLIAGAGTYNEQFF
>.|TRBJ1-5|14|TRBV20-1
CSARDKRRTQPQHF
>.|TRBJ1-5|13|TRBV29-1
CSARSREGQPQHF
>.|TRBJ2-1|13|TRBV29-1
CSVGTGFNNEQFF
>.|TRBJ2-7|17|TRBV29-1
CSVVAPGDSLRPYEQYF
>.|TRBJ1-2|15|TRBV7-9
CASSLGTAEYYGYTF
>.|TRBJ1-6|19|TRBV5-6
CASSLGPRGPESYNSPLHF
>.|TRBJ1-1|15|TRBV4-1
CASSPNHPAGTEAFF
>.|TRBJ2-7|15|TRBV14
CASSHRQDLWGEQYF
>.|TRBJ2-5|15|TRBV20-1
CSARDWLETQETQYF
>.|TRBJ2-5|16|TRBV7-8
CASSSRITQGEETQYF
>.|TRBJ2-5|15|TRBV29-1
CSVRQGRGYQETQYF
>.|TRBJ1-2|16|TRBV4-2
CASSPNYQGGNYGYTF
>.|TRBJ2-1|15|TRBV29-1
CSVEYTGGQNNEQFF
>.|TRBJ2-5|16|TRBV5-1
CASSLATRALGETQYF
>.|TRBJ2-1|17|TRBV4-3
CASSQDKSRGNYNEQFF
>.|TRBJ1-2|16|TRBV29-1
CSVQGTLGALVHGYTF
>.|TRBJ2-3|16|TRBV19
CASSMASGAITDTQYF
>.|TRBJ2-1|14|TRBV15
CATSPGTGDNEQFF
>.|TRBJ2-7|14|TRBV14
CASSQGGAPYEQYF
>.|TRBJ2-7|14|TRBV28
CASTRSGVSYEQYF
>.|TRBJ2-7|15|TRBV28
CASSFWERGRDEQYF
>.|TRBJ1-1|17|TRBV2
CASRISRDSGLNTEAFF
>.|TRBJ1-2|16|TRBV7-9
CASSPPQQGADYGYTF
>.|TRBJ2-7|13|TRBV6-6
CASMGTFSYEQYF
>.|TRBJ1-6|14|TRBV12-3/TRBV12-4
CASSPTGGDSPLHF
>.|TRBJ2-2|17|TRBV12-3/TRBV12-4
CASRPPGLAGDTGELFF
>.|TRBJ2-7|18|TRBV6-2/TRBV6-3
CASSYLNAGTELSYEQYF
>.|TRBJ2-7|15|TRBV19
CASSVGTSTFYEQYF
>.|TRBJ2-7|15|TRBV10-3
CAIIGTSGGIHEQYF
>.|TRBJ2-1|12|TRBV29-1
CSVDRGGNEQFF
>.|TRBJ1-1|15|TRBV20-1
CSARGWDGGNTEAFF
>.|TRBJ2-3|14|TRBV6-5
CASRNKGGTDTQYF
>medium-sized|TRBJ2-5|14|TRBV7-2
CASSDSGGKETQYF